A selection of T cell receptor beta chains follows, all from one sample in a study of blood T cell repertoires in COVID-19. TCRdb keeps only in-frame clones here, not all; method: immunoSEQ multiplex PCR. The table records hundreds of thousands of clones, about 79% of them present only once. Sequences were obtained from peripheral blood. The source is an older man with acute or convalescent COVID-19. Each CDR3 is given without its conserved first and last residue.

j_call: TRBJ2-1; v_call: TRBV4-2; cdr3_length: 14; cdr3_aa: ASSQGYSGSNDEQF
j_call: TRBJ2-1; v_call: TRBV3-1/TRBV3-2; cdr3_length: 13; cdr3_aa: ASSPRLAGGLQQF
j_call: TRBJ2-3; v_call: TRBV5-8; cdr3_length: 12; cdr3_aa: ASSLSRAADTQY
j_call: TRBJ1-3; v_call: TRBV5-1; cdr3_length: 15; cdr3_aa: ASSLPSLASSGNTIY
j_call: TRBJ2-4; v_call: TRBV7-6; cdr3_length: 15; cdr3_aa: ASSLHAGGHTKNIQY
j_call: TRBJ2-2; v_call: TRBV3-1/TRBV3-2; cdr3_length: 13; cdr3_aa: ASQPRQGITGELF
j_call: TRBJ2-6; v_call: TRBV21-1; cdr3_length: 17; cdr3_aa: ASSGNNRGKESGANVLT
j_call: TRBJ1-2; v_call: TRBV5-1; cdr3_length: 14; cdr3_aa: ASSRWTADSLRGYT
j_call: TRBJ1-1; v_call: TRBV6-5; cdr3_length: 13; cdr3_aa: ATSRTGASNTEAF
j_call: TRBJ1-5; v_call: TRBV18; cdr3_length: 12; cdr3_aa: ASSPGQSNQPQH
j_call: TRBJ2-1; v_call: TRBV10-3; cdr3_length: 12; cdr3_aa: AAERGGSYNEQF
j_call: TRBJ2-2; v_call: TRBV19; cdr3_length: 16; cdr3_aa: ASSIDLGLAGRTGELF
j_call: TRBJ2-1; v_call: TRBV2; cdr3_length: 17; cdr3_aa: ASSETALAGGRVHNEQF
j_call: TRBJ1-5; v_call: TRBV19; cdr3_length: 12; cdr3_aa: ASSFGQRNQPQH
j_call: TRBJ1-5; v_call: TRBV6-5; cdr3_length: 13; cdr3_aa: ASRGTGLSNQPQH
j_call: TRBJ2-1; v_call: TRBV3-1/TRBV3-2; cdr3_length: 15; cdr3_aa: ASSHGSGGPSYNEQF
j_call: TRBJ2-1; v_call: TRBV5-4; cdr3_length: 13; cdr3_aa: ASSPTGGAWNEQF
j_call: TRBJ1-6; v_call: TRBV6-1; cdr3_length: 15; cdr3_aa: ASSGGTRGRGESPLH